This T cell receptor beta chain is from a study of chemoradiotherapy in HPV16-positive cancers. Whole-study findings and limits: Non-HPV-specific T cells did not expand in tumors during treatment, whereas candidate HPV-specific clones and E7-related motifs did.

As to this clone: Its target is not known.

This CDR3 is 16 amino acids long. The V gene's germline CDR1 is SGHKS and CDR2 YYEKEE (reference sequence). With 3 bases removed from V and 4 bases from J, the gap between germline ends came to 17 bases. Over chemoradiotherapy, repertoires were sampled more than once. Profiling relied on immunoSEQ multiplex PCR, and the TCRdb table lists in-frame clones only, not all of them. The data hold approximately 12,000 clones, with roughly 86% observed a single time. This receptor was taken from a human donor with HPV-associated anogenital cancer. The specimen comprised blood, sampled from a patient who underwent chemoradiotherapy. The chain combines TRBV5-5 with TRBJ2-1, with a possible D match to TRBD1 (5 bases). The CDR3 sequence is CASSSYARGNYNEQFF. CDR3 bases: TGTGCCAGCAGCTCTTATGCAAGGGGAAATTACAATGAGCAGTTCTTC.